Each of the 25 T cell receptor beta chains below was sequenced from the same sample in a study of siplizumab effects on memory and regulatory T cells. Assay used: immunoSEQ multiplex PCR; TCRdb lists only in-frame clones, some missing. This table has more than 60,000 clones, around 93% appearing once. Sequences were obtained from CD8+ T cells sorted from blood. The receptors here all came from a human donor in good health.

This clone was seen a handful of times. The chain is built from TRBV13 and TRBJ2-5; no clear D gene. Germline V CDR1 and CDR2: PRHDT, FYEKMQ (reference sequence). Trimming removed 5 bases at V and 6 bases at J, with 13 bases between. CDR3 length: 13 amino acids. CDR3 loop: CASSLSPGKTQYF. CDR3 in DNA: TGTGCCAGCAGCCTCTCTCCTGGAAAGACCCAGTACTTC.

A word on this clone: In the same sample, other DNA sequences code for this CDR3. V usage is TRBV5-1 and J usage is TRBJ2-5; weak D call: TRBD1 (6 bases). Germline V gene lookup returns CDR1 SGHRS and CDR2 YFSETQ. The germline V and J ends were trimmed by 3 bases and 2 bases, with 8 bases remaining between them. The CDR3 covers 13 residues. CDR3 DNA sequence: TGCGCCAGCAGCTGGACAGTTCAAGAGACCCAGTACTTC. Translated, it gives CASSWTVQETQYF.

V usage is TRBV27 and J usage is TRBJ1-5, with D possibly being TRBD1 (5 bases). Trimming took off 6 bases at V and 0 bases at J, with 15 bases between the two ends. The CDR3 has 16 residues. Germline lookup yields CDR1 MNHEY and CDR2 SMNVEV (reference sequence). DNA of the CDR3: TGTGCCAGCAGACTAACGACAGAGCATAGCAATCAGCCCCAGCATTTT. Translation gives CASRLTTEHSNQPQHF.

The chain is built from TRBV19 and TRBJ1-3; D not resolved. Germline V gene sequence: CDR1 LNHDA, CDR2 SQIVND (reference sequence). V lost 6 bases and J lost 6, with 9 bases in between. The CDR3 is made up of 12 amino acids. The CDR3 spells CASRTDLNTIYF. As DNA, the CDR3 is TGTGCCAGTAGGACGGATTTAAACACCATATATTTT.

This chain joins TRBV4-1 and TRBJ2-1; 8 bases match TRBD2. Germline values: CDR1 MGHRA, CDR2 YSYEKL. The CDR3 totals 16 residues. V trimming: 3 bases; J trimming: 4 bases; junction bases outside the gene matches: 8. The CDR3 is CASSQAASGLYNEQFF. DNA of the CDR3: TGCGCCAGCAGCCAGGCGGCTAGCGGGTTATACAATGAGCAGTTCTTC.

This clone was observed a single time. This rearrangement joins TRBV6-4 to TRBJ2-5; D may correspond to TRBD1 or TRBD2 (5 bases each). The CDR3 sequence is 14 residues long. From germline, CDR1 is MRHNA and CDR2 SNTAGT. Trimming stripped 11 bases from V and 0 bases from J, with 16 bases between. CDR3 sequence (DNA): TGTGCCGTTAACGGGGCTGTGTACCAAGAGACCCAGTACTTC. This sequence encodes CAVNGAVYQETQYF.

The rearrangement joins TRBV11-2 to TRBJ1-3; TRBD1 is a possible D gene (6 bases). Trimming took off 2 bases at V and 4 bases at J, with 12 bases between the two ends. CDR3 length: 15 residues. Germline V gene sequence: CDR1 SGHAT, CDR2 FQNNGV. CDR3 DNA sequence: TGTGCCAGCAGCTTATCCTGGGACACCGGAAACACCATATATTTT. Translation gives CASSLSWDTGNTIYF.

In this sample, this clone turned up once. V and J are TRBV7-9 and TRBJ2-7; perhaps D is TRBD1 or TRBD2 (5 bases each). The CDR3 has 14 residues. The V gene lost 1 base and the J gene lost 2 bases, with 9 bases spanning the gap. Germline-derived CDR1 and CDR2 are SEHNR and FQNEAQ (reference sequence). The CDR3 bases are TGTGCCAGCAGCTTAGACAGGACTCCCTACGAGCAGTACTTC. It yields the protein CASSLDRTPYEQYF.

The CDR3 bases are TGTGCCAGCAGCGCGAGCGGGACTAGCGGGGGACAAGCAGGGGGCACCGGGGAGCTGTTTTTT. Its protein is CASSASGTSGGQAGGTGELFF. The V and J genes are TRBV9 and TRBJ2-2; TRBD2 agrees at 14 bases. Germline loops: CDR1 SGDLS, CDR2 YYNGEE. The ends lost 3 bases at V and 4 bases at J; junction bases unmatched: 17. The CDR3 length is 21 residues.

The chain has TRBV6-6 and TRBJ1-3, with no clear D. V lost 6 bases to trimming and J lost 0 bases, with 15 bases between them. CDR1 and CDR2 from the germline V gene are MNHNY and SVGAGI (reference sequence). The CDR3 is 16 residues long. CDR3 loop: CASRLEGYSSGNTIYF. DNA of the CDR3: TGTGCCAGCAGGTTAGAGGGCTATAGCTCTGGAAACACCATATATTTT.

The V gene is TRBV9, the J gene TRBJ1-2; TRBD1 might be the D (6 bases). The CDR3 extends over 15 amino acids. The V end was cut by 0 bases, the J end by 5 bases, with 14 bases between. The germline V gene encodes CDR1 SGDLS and CDR2 YYNGEE. The CDR3, as DNA: TGTGCCAGCAGCGTAGACCGGCAGGGGTTATATGGCTACACCTTC. Protein: CASSVDRQGLYGYTF.

The V and J genes are TRBV25-1 and TRBJ1-1; TRBD1 is a possible D gene (5 bases). V was trimmed by 2 bases and J by 0 bases, leaving 10 bases between them. CDR3 size: 15 residues. Looked up from germline, CDR1 is MGHDK and CDR2 is SYGVNS. CDR3 nucleotides: TGTGCCAGCAGTGAAGCGGGGGGAATGAACACTGAAGCTTTCTTT. Its translation is CASSEAGGMNTEAFF.

The genes are TRBV4-1 and TRBJ1-1, with a weak D call TRBD1 (6 bases). The CDR3 sequence is 15 residues long. Trimming left V 3 bases short and J 0 bases short, with 11 bases between. Germline CDR1 reads MGHRA; CDR2 reads YSYEKL. In DNA form, the CDR3 reads TGCGCCAGCAGCCAGGGACACCACATGAACACTGAAGCTTTCTTT. Protein sequence: CASSQGHHMNTEAFF.

This sequence joins TRBV2 and TRBJ2-5, with 8 positions matching TRBD2. The V gene's germline CDR1 is SNHLY and CDR2 FYNNEI. The CDR3 is 18 residues long. The V segment lost 4 bases and the J segment 5 bases; nucleotides outside the gene matches: 18. CDR3 DNA: TGTGCCAGCAGTGGTGCCCCAGTGTTTGGCGGGGGGCAGGAGACCCAGTACTTC. This sequence encodes CASSGAPVFGGGQETQYF.

The V and J genes are TRBV19 and TRBJ2-7; D may correspond to TRBD1 or TRBD2 (5 bases each). Per the germline V gene, CDR1 is LNHDA and CDR2 is SQIVND (reference sequence). This CDR3 region has 14 residues. The V and J ends lost 3 bases and 2 bases respectively, with 11 bases between them. As DNA, the CDR3 is TGTGCCAGTAGTATGGGGACGTTGACCTACGAGCAGTACTTC. This translates into CASSMGTLTYEQYF. The whole variable domain, filled in from reference TRBV19 and TRBJ2-7, reads DGGITQSPKYLFRKEGQNVTLSCEQNLNHDAMYWYRQDPGQGLRLIYYSQIVNDFQKGDIAEGYSVSREKKESFPLTVTSAQKNPTAFYLCASSMGTLTYEQYFGPGTRLTVT.

V and J are TRBV5-8 and TRBJ1-2; 8 nucleotides match TRBD1. V gave up 4 bases and J gave up 3 bases; unmatched junction bases: 8. There are 15 residues in the CDR3. From germline, CDR1 is SGHTS and CDR2 YDEGEE. The DNA of the CDR3 is TGTGCCAGCAGCCCCGACAGGGGAGGGGACTATGGCTACACCTTC. Its protein product is CASSPDRGGDYGYTF.

This clone was counted a single time. CDR3 nucleotides: TGCGCCAGCAGCCAAGAGACAGGGGGCTACGAGCAGTACTTC. As protein: CASSQETGGYEQYF. This chain joins TRBV4-3 and TRBJ2-7, with 9 bases fitting TRBD1. Looked up from germline, CDR1 is LGHNA and CDR2 is YSLEER. The CDR3 loop spans 14 amino acids. The junction had 0 bases not matched to a gene; V was cut back by 0 bases and J by 3 bases.

The chain joins TRBV28 to TRBJ2-5; tentatively, D is TRBD1 (6 bases). Germline CDR1 MDHEN, CDR2 SYDVKM. The V end was cut by 7 bases, the J end by 4 bases, with 19 bases between. This CDR3 contains 15 residues. CDR3: CASTMGASRGETQYF. The DNA for the CDR3 is TGTGCCAGCACCATGGGGGCATCCAGGGGAGAGACCCAGTACTTC.

This sequence joins TRBV30 and TRBJ2-7, with 7 bases fitting TRBD1. The CDR3 spans 14 residues. The J segment lost 5 bases and the V segment lost 1 base, leaving 8 bases of the junction unmatched. Germline V CDR1 and CDR2: GTSNPN, SVGIG (reference sequence). The CDR3 region has the DNA TGTGCCTGGAGTGAGACAGGGAGTTTGGACGAGCAGTACTTC. It encodes CAWSETGSLDEQYF.

This clone was picked up one time. The V and J genes are TRBV7-9 and TRBJ1-6; D uncertain. The CDR3 is 15 amino acids. The V end lost 1 base, the J end lost 8 bases, and 12 bases lay between the germline ends. CDR1 is SEHNR and CDR2 is FQNEAQ in the germline V gene (reference sequence). The CDR3 loop is CASSLVSGIDSPLHF. In DNA, the CDR3 is TGTGCCAGCAGCTTAGTTTCGGGGATAGATTCACCCCTCCACTTT.

The chain employs TRBV18 and TRBJ2-3, with D perhaps matching TRBD1 (5 bases). This CDR3 is 14 amino acids long. Germline-derived CDR1 and CDR2 are KGHSH and LQKENI. The V gene lost 2 bases and the J gene lost 0 bases, with 6 bases spanning the gap. The CDR3 loop reads CASSPNRSTDTQYF. The CDR3 nucleotides are TGTGCCAGCTCACCAAACAGGAGCACAGATACGCAGTATTTT.

CDR3 DNA sequence: TGTGCCAGCAGCTTAGAAGTGGACAGTCTCAACACCTACGAGCAGTACTTC. As protein: CASSLEVDSLNTYEQYF. This chain joins TRBV7-2 and TRBJ2-7; weak D call: TRBD1 (6 bases). The CDR3 totals 17 residues. Per the germline V gene, CDR1 is SGHTA and CDR2 is FQGNSA. Trimming took 1 base from V and 2 from J, leaving 18 bases between them.

The chain links TRBV9 to TRBJ2-1, with 10 bases lining up with TRBD2. The germline CDR1 and CDR2 sequences are SGDLS and YYNGEE. Trimming cost V 6 bases and J 0 bases; bases outside gene matches: 6. This CDR3 region has 16 residues. CDR3 in amino acids: CASTSGGESSYNEQFF. As DNA, the CDR3 is TGTGCCAGCACGAGCGGGGGGGAAAGCTCCTACAATGAGCAGTTCTTC.

The chain couples TRBV27 to TRBJ2-7; D uncertain. The germline gives CDR1 MNHEY, CDR2 SMNVEV (reference sequence). V shed 3 bases and J shed 3 bases, with 6 bases lying between them. This CDR3 spans 12 amino acids. Here the CDR3 DNA reads TGTGCCAGCAGTTTGCCCGGCTACGAGCAGTACTTC. Translation gives CASSLPGYEQYF.

To note about this clone: Other DNA sequences of this sample code for an identical CDR3. The chain carries TRBV9 and TRBJ2-7, with a weak D call TRBD2 (5 bases). The CDR3 is 13 residues long. Trimming stripped 2 bases from V and 4 bases from J, with 10 bases between. Germline lookup yields CDR1 SGDLS and CDR2 YYNGEE. CDR3: CASSVATGYEQYF. The CDR3 DNA reads as TGTGCCAGCAGCGTGGCGACGGGGTACGAGCAGTACTTC.